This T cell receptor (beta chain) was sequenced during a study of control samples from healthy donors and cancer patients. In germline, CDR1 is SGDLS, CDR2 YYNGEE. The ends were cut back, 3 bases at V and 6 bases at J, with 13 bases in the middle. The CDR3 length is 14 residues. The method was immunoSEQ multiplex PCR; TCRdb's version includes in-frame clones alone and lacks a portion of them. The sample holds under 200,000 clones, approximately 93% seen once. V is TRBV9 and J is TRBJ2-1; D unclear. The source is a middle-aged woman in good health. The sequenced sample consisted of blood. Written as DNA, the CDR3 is TGTGCCAGCAGCGCGTACCTCCTAGGCAATGAGCAGTTCTTC. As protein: CASSAYLLGNEQFF.